This T cell receptor beta chain appears in the sequencing data of a study of blood T cell repertoires in COVID-19. Across the study: From the United States, Italy and Spain came samples of acute and convalescent COVID-19. The cDNA or gDNA used as material had been derived from T cells, B-cell-depleted T cells, or PBMCs.

Methods used by the authors: Scientists estimated how many nucleated cells there were by amplifying reference gene primers. Sequenced by immunoSEQ multiplex PCR; TCRdb stores in-frame clones only, minus some. That table is the source of V, J and clone size, and D and trimming were worked out from the DNA. Of some 66,000 clones listed, 85% to 90% are singletons. The CDR3 has 16 residues. CDR1 and CDR2 from the germline V gene are SGHRS and YFSETQ. The V gene end was trimmed by 2 bases and the J gene end by 0 bases; junction bases not matched to a gene: 5. The source of this sequence is a human donor with active COVID-19. The donor label of this sample is uncertain. Sequencing used peripheral blood. V is TRBV5-1 and J is TRBJ2-1; 7 bases align to TRBD2. In DNA, the CDR3 is TGCGCCAGCAGCTTACTAGCGTCAAGCTCCTACAATGAGCAGTTCTTC. This translates into CASSLLASSSYNEQFF.